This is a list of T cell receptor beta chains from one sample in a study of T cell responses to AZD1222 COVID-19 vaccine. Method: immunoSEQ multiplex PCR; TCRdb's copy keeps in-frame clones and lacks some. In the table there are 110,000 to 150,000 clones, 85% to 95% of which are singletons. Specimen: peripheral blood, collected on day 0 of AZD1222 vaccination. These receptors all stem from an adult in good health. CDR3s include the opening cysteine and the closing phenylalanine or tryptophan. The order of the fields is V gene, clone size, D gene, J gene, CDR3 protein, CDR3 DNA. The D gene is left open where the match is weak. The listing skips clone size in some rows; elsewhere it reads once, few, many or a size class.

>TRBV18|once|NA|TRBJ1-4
CASSPGAGDEKLFF
TGTGCCAGCTCACCCGGGGCAGGGGATGAAAAACTGTTTTTT
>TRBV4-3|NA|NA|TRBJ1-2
CASSQEVIDLYGYTF
TGCGCCAGCAGCCAAGAAGTGATAGACCTCTATGGCTACACCTTC
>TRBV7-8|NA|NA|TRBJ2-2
CASSLQAWTGELFF
TGTGCCAGCAGCTTACAAGCGTGGACCGGGGAGCTGTTTTTT
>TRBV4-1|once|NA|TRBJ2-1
CASSPVNPNEQFF
TGCGCCAGCAGCCCGGTAAATCCCAATGAGCAGTTCTTC
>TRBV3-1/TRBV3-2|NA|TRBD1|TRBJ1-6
CASSPRTGGSGTTLHF
TGTGCCAGCAGCCCAAGGACAGGGGGTTCGGGAACCACCCTCCACTTT
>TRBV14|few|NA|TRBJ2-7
CASSQDSQQYF
TGTGCCAGCAGCCAAGACAGTCAGCAGTACTTC
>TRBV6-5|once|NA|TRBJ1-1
CASILGGPNTEAFF
TGTGCCAGCATATTGGGGGGGCCCAACACTGAAGCTTTCTTT
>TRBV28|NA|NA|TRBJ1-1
CASSAAGRRAFF
TGTGCCAGCAGCGCCGCCGGTCGGAGAGCTTTCTTT
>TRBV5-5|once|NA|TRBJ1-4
CASSLGTGPTTNEKLFF
TGTGCCAGCAGCTTGGGAACAGGCCCCACAACTAATGAAAAACTGTTTTTT
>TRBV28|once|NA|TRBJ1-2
CASGSLEGYTF
TGTGCCAGCGGCTCCTTGGAAGGCTACACCTTC
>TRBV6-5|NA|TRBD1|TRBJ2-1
CASSTGTGVLDEQFF
TGTGCCAGCAGTACCGGGACAGGGGTGTTGGATGAGCAGTTCTTC
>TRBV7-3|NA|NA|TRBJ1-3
CASSPSGRGNTIYF
TGTGCCAGCAGCCCATCCGGACGTGGAAACACCATATATTTT
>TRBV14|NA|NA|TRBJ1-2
CASSQDRRDKWYGYTF
TGTGCCAGCAGCCAAGATAGAAGGGATAAGTGGTATGGCTACACCTTC
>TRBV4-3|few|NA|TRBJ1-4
CASSQEGAGSPEKLFF
TGCGCCAGCAGCCAAGAAGGGGCGGGGAGCCCTGAAAAACTGTTTTTT
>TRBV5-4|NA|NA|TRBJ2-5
CASSVGTAQETQYF
TGTGCCAGCAGCGTTGGGACGGCTCAAGAGACCCAGTACTTC
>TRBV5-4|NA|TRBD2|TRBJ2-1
CASSIQRGAGGPGEQFF
TGTGCCAGCAGCATACAGCGGGGAGCGGGGGGGCCGGGTGAGCAGTTCTTC
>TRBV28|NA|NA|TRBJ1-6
CASSLVGTYNSPLHF
TGTGCCAGCAGTTTAGTGGGGACCTATAATTCACCCCTCCACTTT
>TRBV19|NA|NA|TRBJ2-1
CASSTPKEVSYNEQFF
TGTGCCAGTAGTACTCCCAAGGAGGTTTCCTACAATGAGCAGTTCTTC
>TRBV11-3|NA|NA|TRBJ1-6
CASSLHQGSPLHF
TGTGCCAGCAGCTTACATCAAGGTTCACCCCTCCACTTT
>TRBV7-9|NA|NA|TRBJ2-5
CASIPILGAGQETQYF
TGTGCCAGCATCCCTATCCTGGGGGCTGGTCAAGAGACCCAGTACTTC
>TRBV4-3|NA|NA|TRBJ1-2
CASSPARTTNYGYTF
TGCGCCAGCAGCCCCGCCAGGACGACTAACTATGGCTACACCTTC
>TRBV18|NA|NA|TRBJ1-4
CASSRAGIQEKLFF
TGTGCCAGCTCACGCGCAGGGATTCAGGAAAAACTGTTTTTT
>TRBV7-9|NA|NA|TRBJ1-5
CASSLLSQPQHF
TGTGCCAGCAGCTTACTTAGTCAGCCCCAGCATTTT
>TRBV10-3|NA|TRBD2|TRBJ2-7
CAIASGTYEQYF
TGTGCCATAGCTAGCGGAACCTACGAGCAGTACTTC
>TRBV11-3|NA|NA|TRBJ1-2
CASSLDLGHGYTF
TGTGCCAGCAGCTTAGATCTAGGGCATGGCTACACCTTC
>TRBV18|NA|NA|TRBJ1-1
CASSPPSGRTEAFF
TGTGCCAGCTCACCCCCGTCTGGACGGACTGAAGCTTTCTTT
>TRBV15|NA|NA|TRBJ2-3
CATSRDSPRTDTQYF
TGTGCCACCAGCAGGGACAGTCCCCGCACAGATACGCAGTATTTT
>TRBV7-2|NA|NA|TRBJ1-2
CASKRRARDYGYTF
TGTGCCAGCAAAAGGAGGGCGCGAGACTATGGCTACACCTTC
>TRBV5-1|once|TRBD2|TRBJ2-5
CASSITLAGLQETQYF
TGCGCCAGCAGCATAACACTAGCGGGCCTACAAGAGACCCAGTACTTC
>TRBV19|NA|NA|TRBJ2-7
CASSRTTAGRRYEQYF
TGTGCCAGTAGCAGGACGACAGCCGGGCGTAGGTACGAGCAGTACTTC
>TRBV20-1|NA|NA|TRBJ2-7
CSASMDYEQYF
TGCAGTGCTAGTATGGACTACGAGCAGTACTTC
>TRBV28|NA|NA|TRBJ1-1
CASSLSAGTEAFF
TGTGCCAGCAGTTTATCGGCAGGAACTGAAGCTTTCTTT
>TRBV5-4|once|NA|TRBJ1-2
CASSSGLRGYTF
TGTGCCAGCAGCTCAGGACTTAGGGGCTACACCTTC
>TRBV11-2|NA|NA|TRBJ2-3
CASSLFLTDTQYF
TGTGCCAGCAGCTTATTTCTTACAGATACGCAGTATTTT
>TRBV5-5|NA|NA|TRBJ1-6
CASSPVLGPPNNSPLHF
TGTGCCAGCAGCCCAGTTTTAGGGCCACCGAATAATTCACCCCTCCACTTT
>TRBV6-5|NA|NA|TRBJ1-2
CASSYQDGYTF
TGTGCCAGCAGTTACCAGGACGGCTACACCTTC
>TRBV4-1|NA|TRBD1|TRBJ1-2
CASSRIPGQGAHGVEGYTF
TGCGCCAGCAGCCGGATACCGGGACAGGGGGCGCACGGAGTGGAAGGCTACACCTTC
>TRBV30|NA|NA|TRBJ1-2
CAWSAKLVYYGYTF
TGTGCCTGGAGTGCCAAACTCGTTTACTATGGCTACACCTTC
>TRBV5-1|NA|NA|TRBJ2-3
CASSLGTRVDTQYF
TGCGCCAGCAGCTTGGGCACCAGGGTTGATACGCAGTATTTT
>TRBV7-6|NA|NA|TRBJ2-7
CASSSQTFTGPPGVSYEQYF
TGTGCCAGCAGCTCCCAAACCTTTACAGGGCCCCCTGGGGTCTCCTACGAGCAGTACTTC
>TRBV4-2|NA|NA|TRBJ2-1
CASSQGSGGPYNEQFF
TGTGCCAGCAGCCAAGGATCAGGGGGGCCCTACAATGAGCAGTTCTTC
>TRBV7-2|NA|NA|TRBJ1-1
CASSLAVLNTEAFF
TGTGCCAGCAGCTTAGCGGTGTTGAACACTGAAGCTTTCTTT
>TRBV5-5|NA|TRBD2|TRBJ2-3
CASSLVLAGVADTQYF
TGTGCCAGCAGCCTCGTTCTAGCGGGGGTTGCAGATACGCAGTATTTT
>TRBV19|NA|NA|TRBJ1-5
CASSNIDGGQVPQHF
TGTGCCAGTAGTAATATAGATGGAGGGCAGGTGCCCCAGCATTTT
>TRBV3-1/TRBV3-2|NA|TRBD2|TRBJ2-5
CASSPEGLAGGRETQYF
TGTGCCAGCAGTCCCGAGGGACTAGCGGGGGGCCGAGAGACCCAGTACTTC
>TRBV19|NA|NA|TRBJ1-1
CASSKGYRNTEAFF
TGTGCCAGTAGTAAGGGGTACAGAAACACTGAAGCTTTCTTT
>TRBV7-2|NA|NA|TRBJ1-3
CASSLGAGPGNTIYF
TGTGCCAGCAGCTTAGGGGCAGGACCGGGAAACACCATATATTTT
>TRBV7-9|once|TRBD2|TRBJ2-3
CASSPRVGAGAHTDTQYF
TGTGCCAGCAGCCCAAGGGTGGGAGCGGGGGCGCACACAGATACGCAGTATTTT
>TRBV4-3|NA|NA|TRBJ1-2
CASSPRGLGGYGYTF
TGCGCCAGCAGCCCTCGGGGTCTCGGGGGCTATGGCTACACCTTC
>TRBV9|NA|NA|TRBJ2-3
CASSVGGPGTDTQYF
TGTGCCAGCAGCGTTGGGGGGCCGGGCACAGATACGCAGTATTTT
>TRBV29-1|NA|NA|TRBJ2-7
CSIMTDYEQYF
TGCAGCATAATGACTGACTACGAGCAGTACTTC
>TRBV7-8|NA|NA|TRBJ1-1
CASSLFGGMNTEAFF
TGTGCCAGCAGCTTATTCGGGGGAATGAACACTGAAGCTTTCTTT
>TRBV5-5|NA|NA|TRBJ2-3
CASSRILGGQITDTQYF
TGTGCCAGCAGCAGGATACTCGGGGGCCAAATCACAGATACGCAGTATTTT
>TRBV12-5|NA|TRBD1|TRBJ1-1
CASGLVGTGGWVNTEAFF
TGTGCTAGTGGTTTGGTAGGTACAGGGGGTTGGGTGAACACTGAAGCTTTCTTT
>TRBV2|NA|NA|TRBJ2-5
CASGHRDTQETQYF
TGTGCCAGCGGGCACCGGGACACCCAAGAGACCCAGTACTTC